Listed here are 29 T cell receptor beta chains from one sample, sequenced in a study of graft-versus-host responses after intestinal transplantation. Libraries were prepared by immunoSEQ multiplex PCR; TCRdb keeps only in-frame clonotypes and omits some of them. The data show about 85,000 clones, less than 95% seen once. Their antigen targets remain unknown. The material sequenced was unstimulated CD8+ T cells sorted from spleen or lymph node cells, taken before transplant. Receptor source: a human donor who was the organ donor for an intestinal transplant.

The V and J genes are TRBV25-1 and TRBJ2-7, with 10 bases lining up with TRBD1. The germline CDR1 and CDR2 sequences are MGHDK and SYGVNS. The CDR3 is made up of 15 amino acids. V lost 6 bases and J lost 5; bases outside the gene matches: 10. CDR3 sequence reads: CASSGDRGRFDEQYF. DNA for the CDR3: TGTGCCAGCAGCGGAGACAGGGGGCGGTTCGACGAGCAGTACTTC.

The chain carries TRBV10-2 and TRBJ1-5; D possibly corresponds to TRBD1 (5 bases). CDR3 length: 17 residues. Germline V CDR1 and CDR2: WSHSY, SAAADI. The V gene lost 2 bases and the J gene lost 0 bases, with 14 bases spanning the gap. The CDR3 nucleotides read TGCGCCAGCAGTGAGCCCCCTCAGGGCTTTAGCAATCAGCCCCAGCATTTT. Amino acid sequence: CASSEPPQGFSNQPQHF.

This chain links TRBV11-2 with TRBJ2-4; D is undetermined. The CDR3 is made up of 18 amino acids. The germline V gene encodes CDR1 SGHAT and CDR2 FQNNGV. V was pared by 4 bases and J by 0 bases, with 19 bases between. CDR3 sequence (DNA): TGTGCCAGCAGCTCTATACGGACGGACGGTTTAGCCAAAAACATTCAGTACTTC. Translation gives CASSSIRTDGLAKNIQYF.

This sequence joins TRBV11-2 and TRBJ2-3; a weak D match, TRBD2 (5 bases). Germline CDR1 SGHAT, CDR2 FQNNGV. V was cut by 5 bases and J by 4 bases, with 22 bases left in between. The CDR3 covers 17 residues. CDR3 amino acids: CASSPTSGLAPPDTQYF. The CDR3 region has the DNA TGTGCCAGCAGCCCCACGTCCGGGCTAGCCCCCCCAGATACGCAGTATTTT.

The chain recombines TRBV9 with TRBJ2-7, with D uncertain. Germline CDR1 SGDLS, CDR2 YYNGEE. V gave up 1 base and J gave up 0 bases, with 8 bases separating them. The CDR3 covers 14 residues. The CDR3 region has the DNA TGTGCCAGCAGCGTAAACCCTCGCTCCTACGAGCAGTACTTC. It codes for CASSVNPRSYEQYF.

The chain has TRBV7-2 and TRBJ1-1, with 9 bases identical to TRBD1. The CDR3 has 18 amino acids. V lost 3 bases, J lost 7 bases, and 18 bases stayed unmatched. The V gene's germline CDR1 is SGHTA and CDR2 FQGNSA. The DNA of the CDR3 is TGTGCCAGCAGCTTGATACCGGGACAGGGCCTCGAAGGAGGTGAAGCTTTCTTT. This encodes CASSLIPGQGLEGGEAFF. Together with reference TRBV7-2 and TRBJ1-1, the CDR3 gives the full variable domain: GAGVSQSPSNKVTEKGKDVELRCDPISGHTALYWYRQSLGQGLEFLIYFQGNSAPDKSGLPSDRFSAERTGGSVSTLTIQRTQQEDSAVYLCASSLIPGQGLEGGEAFFGQGTRLTVV.

The chain couples TRBV13 to TRBJ2-7; TRBD2 might be the D (5 bases). Germline V gene data show CDR1 as PRHDT and CDR2 as FYEKMQ (reference sequence). The CDR3 runs 14 residues. V was trimmed by 2 bases and J by 1 base, leaving 9 bases between them. CDR3 in amino acids: CASSLSGGSYEQYF. The CDR3 DNA is TGTGCCAGCAGCTTAAGCGGCGGGTCCTACGAGCAGTACTTC.

Note on this clone: Without the conserved terminal phenylalanine or tryptophan, this CDR3 likely stems from a read error. No DNA is shown, since the ends of the CDR3 on it are uncertain; the CDR3 is the one TCRdb lists. CDR3 residues: CSVVRGMG. The chain couples TRBV29-1 to TRBJ1-4; the DNA was not compared with TRBD1, the D call given in the table. Including both end residues, the CDR3 is 8 amino acids long. In germline, CDR1 is SQVTM, CDR2 ANQGSEA.

The chain carries TRBV7-6 and TRBJ2-7; 8 bases map to TRBD1. CDR3 length: 17 amino acids. Germline CDR1 SGHVS, CDR2 FNYEAQ. V trimming: 1 base; J trimming: 2 bases; junction bases outside the gene matches: 10. CDR3 protein: CASSLDTRGDRPYEQYF. DNA for the CDR3: TGTGCCAGCAGCTTAGATACTAGGGGGGACAGGCCCTACGAGCAGTACTTC.

The J gene is TRBJ1-1, the V gene TRBV4-1, with a tentative D call TRBD1 (5 bases). Germline CDR1 MGHRA, CDR2 YSYEKL. The CDR3 is 15 residues long. The ends were cut back, 2 bases at V and 4 bases at J, with 14 bases in the middle. CDR3 residues: CASSQMAGQSTEAFF. In DNA form, the CDR3 reads TGCGCCAGCAGCCAAATGGCAGGGCAGAGCACTGAAGCTTTCTTT.

This chain joins TRBV14 and TRBJ1-1; D is possibly TRBD1 (6 bases). V shed 1 base and J shed 3 bases, with 24 bases lying between them. The CDR3 loop spans 19 amino acids. Germline CDR1 reads SGHDN; CDR2 reads FVKESK. The CDR3, as DNA: TGTGCCAGCAGCCAAGTACCTTCAGCCGGGACATATCCTTACACTGAAGCTTTCTTT. Its protein is CASSQVPSAGTYPYTEAFF.

The chain uses TRBV9 and TRBJ2-2; 7 nucleotides line up with TRBD1. Germline assignment: CDR1 SGDLS and CDR2 YYNGEE. This CDR3 is 15 amino acids long. J gave up 0 bases and V 7 bases, and 6 bases lay outside the gene matches. Here the CDR3 DNA reads TGTGCCAGCGCTGTGGGGACAGCGAACACCGGGGAGCTGTTTTTT. The encoded protein is CASAVGTANTGELFF.

The chain employs TRBV11-2 and TRBJ2-7; possible D gene TRBD2, 5 bases. With 5 bases removed from V and 3 bases from J, the gap between germline ends came to 17 bases. CDR1 SGHAT and CDR2 FQNNGV come from the germline V gene. The CDR3 spans 15 residues. The CDR3 nucleotides are TGTGCCAGCAGCAGTAGCGAGGGCGGGTTCTACGAGCAGTACTTC. Translating it yields CASSSSEGGFYEQYF.

The chain is built from TRBV7-2 and TRBJ2-3; D not resolved. The V gene's germline CDR1 is SGHTA and CDR2 FQGNSA. This CDR3 is 14 amino acids long. The V gene lost 4 bases and the J gene lost 0 bases, with 8 bases spanning the gap. CDR3 DNA sequence: TGTGCCAGCAGCTCTCCCGCTAGCACAGATACGCAGTATTTT. This encodes CASSSPASTDTQYF.

This clone was recorded only once. The chain links TRBV19 to TRBJ2-1; no firm D call. The CDR3 spans 14 residues. Trimming removed 5 bases at V and 8 bases at J, with 16 bases between. Germline CDR1 is LNHDA and CDR2 is SQIVND (reference sequence). The CDR3 protein is CASSLGPAADEQFF. In DNA, the CDR3 is TGTGCCAGTAGTCTCGGACCCGCGGCGGATGAGCAGTTCTTC.

A remark on this clone: Other DNA sequences within the sample encode an identical CDR3. The rearrangement uses TRBV28 and TRBJ1-5, with a tentative D call TRBD1 (5 bases). With 3 bases removed from V and 6 bases from J, the gap between germline ends came to 12 bases. The CDR3 is 14 amino acids. CDR1 and CDR2 (germline): MDHEN, SYDVKM. The CDR3 spells CASSFDRLGQPQHF. The DNA of the CDR3 is TGTGCCAGCAGTTTTGACAGATTGGGTCAGCCCCAGCATTTT.

This clone has only one observation. The gene calls are TRBV6-5 and TRBJ2-7; no clear D gene. In germline, CDR1 is MNHEY, CDR2 SVGAGI. V was clipped by 8 bases and J by 3 bases, with 14 bases between them. This CDR3 comprises 13 residues. In DNA, the CDR3 is TGTGCCAGCGGGTCAGGCGTGGGCTACGAGCAGTACTTC. Translating it yields CASGSGVGYEQYF.

This chain connects TRBV5-6 to TRBJ2-1, with a tentative D call TRBD1 (5 bases). Trimming took off 5 bases at V and 1 base at J, with 10 bases between the two ends. This CDR3 has 14 amino acids. Germline V gives CDR1 SGHDT, CDR2 YYEEEE. CDR3 in DNA: TGTGCCAGCAGTCCCGACAGTTCCTACAATGAGCAGTTCTTC. Protein: CASSPDSSYNEQFF.

The chain is built from TRBV19 and TRBJ1-3, with a possible D match to TRBD1 (5 bases). V lost 3 bases and J 1 base, leaving 22 bases between the germline ends. The CDR3 length is 19 residues. CDR1 and CDR2 from the germline V gene are LNHDA and SQIVND (reference sequence). The CDR3 region has the DNA TGTGCCAGTAGTATTCTGTATGGTCGAGGGGAAACATCTGGAAACACCATATATTTT. It specifies CASSILYGRGETSGNTIYF.

The chain is built from TRBV19 and TRBJ2-7; 7 nucleotides agree with TRBD1. The CDR3 contains 12 residues. Unmatched junction bases numbered 3, after V lost 7 bases and J lost 3 bases. Germline V gene lookup returns CDR1 LNHDA and CDR2 SQIVND (reference sequence). The CDR3 DNA reads as TGTGCCAGTACCGGGACAGACTACGAGCAGTACTTC. Translating gives CASTGTDYEQYF.

The chain is built from TRBV10-1 and TRBJ2-1, with 8 bases fitting TRBD2. The CDR3 runs to 17 residues. Germline V gene data show CDR1 as WNHNN and CDR2 as SYGVQD (reference sequence). V lost 6 bases and J lost 3; bases outside the gene matches: 13. In DNA form, the CDR3 reads TGCGCCAGCAGCGGATTCGGGGGAGGGACTAGCTACAATGAGCAGTTCTTC. Translated: CASSGFGGGTSYNEQFF.

In its sample, this clone was seen a few times. Here the CDR3 reads CASSSDWGNQPQHF. Written as DNA, the CDR3 is TGTGCCAGCAGCTCAGATTGGGGGAATCAGCCCCAGCATTTT. The chain combines TRBV7-9 with TRBJ1-5, with D possibly TRBD1 on 5 matching bases. This CDR3 is 14 amino acids long. The germline V gene has CDR1 SEHNR and CDR2 FQNEAQ (reference sequence). The V end was cut by 4 bases, the J end by 4 bases, with 11 bases between.

This rearrangement joins TRBV6-4 to TRBJ2-3; D unclear. The germline V gene has CDR1 MRHNA and CDR2 SNTAGT. Trimming removed 3 bases at V and 3 bases at J, with 7 bases between. The CDR3 runs 13 residues. This CDR3 reads CASSEAETDTQYF. The CDR3 DNA reads TGTGCCAGCAGTGAGGCGGAAACAGATACGCAGTATTTT.

This clone appeared once. V and J are TRBV4-3 and TRBJ1-2, with D possibly matching TRBD1 (5 bases). Trimming shortened V by 0 bases and J by 5 bases, and 16 bases separated the two germline ends. Germline-derived CDR1 and CDR2 are LGHNA and YSLEER. The CDR3 has 16 amino acids. The CDR3, as DNA: TGCGCCAGCAGCCAAGAGTCGGGGGGAAGATGGTATGGCTACACCTTC. Translation: CASSQESGGRWYGYTF.

The chain couples TRBV7-9 to TRBJ1-2; D gene unclear. V lost 2 bases and J 1 base, leaving 11 bases between the germline ends. The CDR3 covers 15 residues. Germline CDR1 and CDR2: SEHNR and FQNEAQ (reference sequence). The CDR3 protein is CASSLIRADNYGYTF. DNA for the CDR3: TGTGCCAGCAGCTTAATTAGGGCTGATAACTATGGCTACACCTTC.

CDR3: CASSLTGWHEQYF. CDR3 coding DNA: TGCGCCAGCAGCTTGACAGGGTGGCACGAGCAGTACTTC. The rearrangement uses TRBV10-1 and TRBJ2-5, with 7 bases matching TRBD1. The J call may be wrong; the DNA end is better matched by TRBJ2-7. Germline V gene data show CDR1 as WNHNN and CDR2 as SYGVQD (reference sequence). This CDR3 has 13 residues.

V is TRBV27 and J is TRBJ2-5, with a weak D call TRBD1 (6 bases). The DNA end is more similar to TRBJ2-7, so the J call may be wrong. The CDR3 sequence is 14 residues long. The germline CDR1 and CDR2 sequences are MNHEY and SMNVEV (reference sequence). Here the CDR3 DNA reads TGTGCCAGCAGTTTAGGGCAGGGGTCCTACGAGCAGTACTTC. Translating gives CASSLGQGSYEQYF.

The rearrangement links TRBV15 to TRBJ1-1; perhaps TRBD1 as D (6 bases). Germline CDR1 is LNHNV and CDR2 is YYDKDF (reference sequence). The CDR3 is 15 residues long. V was clipped by 0 bases and J by 4 bases, with 12 bases between them. CDR3 in DNA: TGTGCCACCAGCAGAGATCGGGTAGGGGGCACTGAAGCTTTCTTT. The encoded protein is CATSRDRVGGTEAFF.

Only one count was recorded for this clone. The V call is TRBV20-1, the J call TRBJ2-1, with D perhaps matching TRBD2 (5 bases). The length of the CDR3 is 11 residues. Germline values: CDR1 DFQATT, CDR2 SNEGSKA (reference sequence). V gave up 3 bases and J gave up 10 bases, with 10 bases separating them. The CDR3 bases are TGCAGTGCTAGCCATGGACTGGAGCAGTTCTTC. It encodes CSASHGLEQFF.